This T cell receptor (beta chain) emerged from a study of T cell responses to AZD1222 COVID-19 vaccine. With respect to this clone: Its antigen is as yet unknown.

Generated by immunoSEQ multiplex PCR, the TCRdb table keeps only in-frame clones and is missing some. The sample lists around 170,000 clones, approximately 90% occurring once. There are 15 residues in the CDR3. V was pared by 4 bases and J by 4 bases, with 4 bases of the junction left unmatched. The germline gives CDR1 SGHVS, CDR2 FQNEAQ. General study points: Repertoires were obtained only post-peak T cell response.

This sequence joins TRBV7-8 and TRBJ1-4, with 9 bases that match TRBD1. The sequencing here drew on peripheral blood, taken on day 0 of AZD1222 vaccination. This receptor was taken from an adult in good health. The CDR3 DNA sequence: TGTGCCAGCAGCTCAGGGACAGGGTTTAATGAAAAACTGTTTTTT. It yields the protein CASSSGTGFNEKLFF.